Reported below is one TCR beta chain. Antigen unknown. These data are taken from a study of graft-versus-host responses after intestinal transplantation. Study-wide context: Once they had received anti-thymocyte globulin induction, all recipients took tacrolimus and steroids for about 3 years.

The method was immunoSEQ multiplex PCR; TCRdb's version includes in-frame clones alone and lacks a portion of them. This repertoire shows about 120,000 clones, around 95% found once; its top ten account for around 3%. Germline V lookup: CDR1 SGDLS, CDR2 YYNGEE. The V gene lost 2 bases and the J gene lost 6 bases, with 12 bases spanning the gap. This CDR3 comprises 14 residues. Study-wide points: Researchers found GvH clones in recipient marrow, and some showed up first in ileum or blood.

The sequencing used unstimulated CD8+ T cells sorted from spleen or lymph node cells, collected before intestinal transplant. The genes are TRBV9 and TRBJ1-5, with a weak D call TRBD1 (6 bases). The source is a human donor who received an intestinal transplant. CDR3 DNA sequence: TGTGCCAGCAGCGTGGAGGGGGGGGGTCAGCCCCAGCATTTT. Translated, it gives CASSVEGGGQPQHF.